Detailed here is one T cell receptor (beta chain). The antigen remains unidentified. This CDR3 comprises 16 residues. Germline V gene sequence: CDR1 SGHTA, CDR2 FQGNSA. Trimming pared 4 bases from V and 4 bases from J, leaving 16 bases between. This sample stems from a study of Ad26.COV2.S vaccination and SARS-CoV-2 variants. Treatment: about 20 received Ad26.COV2.S at low or high dose, single or two shots; 5 received placebo; per-sample allocation not given. The study sampled participants on day 63 after the first vaccine or placebo injection. Generated by immunoSEQ multiplex PCR, the TCRdb table keeps only in-frame clones and is missing some. Of 400,000 or so clones listed, roughly nine tenths are singletons. Study-level results: Comparable non-spike TCR breadth was observed in vaccine and placebo recipients.

This receptor was identified in a person between 18 and 60 years old who received the Ad26.COV2.S COVID-19 vaccine or a placebo. The sequencing here drew on peripheral blood, taken in a trial of Ad26.COV2.S vaccine versus placebo. This chain joins TRBV7-2 and TRBJ2-2; tentatively, D is TRBD1 or TRBD2 (5 bases each). CDR3 loop: CASSSGRQGFTGELFF. The CDR3 DNA reads as TGTGCCAGCAGCTCGGGGCGGCAGGGTTTCACCGGGGAGCTGTTTTTT.